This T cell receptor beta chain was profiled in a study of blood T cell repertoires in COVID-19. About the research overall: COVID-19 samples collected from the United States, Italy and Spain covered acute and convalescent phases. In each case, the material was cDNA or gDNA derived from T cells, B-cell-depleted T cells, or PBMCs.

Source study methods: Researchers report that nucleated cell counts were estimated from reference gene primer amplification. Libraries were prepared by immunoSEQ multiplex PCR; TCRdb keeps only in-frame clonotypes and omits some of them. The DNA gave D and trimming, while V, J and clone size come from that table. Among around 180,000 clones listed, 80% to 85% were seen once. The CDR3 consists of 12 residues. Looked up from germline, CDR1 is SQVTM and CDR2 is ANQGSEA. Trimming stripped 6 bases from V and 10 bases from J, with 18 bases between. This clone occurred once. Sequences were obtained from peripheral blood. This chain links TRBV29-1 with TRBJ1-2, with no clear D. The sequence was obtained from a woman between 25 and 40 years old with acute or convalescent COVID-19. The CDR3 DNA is TGCAGCGTGAGAGGTTATGGTGTGGACTACACCTTC. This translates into CSVRGYGVDYTF.